This entry features one TCR beta chain sequence. This sample stems from a study of blood T cell repertoires in COVID-19. Each recovered donor of Cohort 3 presented with two negative PCRs, clearance, or symptom resolution. CDR1 SGDLS and CDR2 YYNGEE come from the germline V gene. Trimming removed 2 bases from V and 2 bases from J, with 10 bases in between. This CDR3 spans 14 amino acids. Sequenced by immunoSEQ multiplex PCR; TCRdb stores in-frame clones only, minus some. The sample has just over 300,000 clones; just over 85% are singletons. This receptor was taken from a man under 40 who had recovered from COVID-19. The V call is TRBV9, the J call TRBJ1-1; a possible D gene is TRBD1 (5 bases). Material for sequencing was PBMCs or T cells enriched from blood (not recorded which). The DNA for the CDR3 is TGTGCCAGCAGCGTTGCCAGGGCTAACACTGAAGCTTTCTTT. The encoded protein is CASSVARANTEAFF.